One T cell receptor beta chain is described in this entry. Its cognate antigen is unknown. This entry comes from a study of tumor-infiltrating lymphocytes in localized non-small cell lung cancer. Whole-study results and caveats: Available tissue quantity limited TCR sequencing to a patient subset.

The V end lost 4 bases, the J end lost 0 bases, and 8 bases lay between the germline ends. CDR3 size: 14 residues. Germline V gene data show CDR1 as LNHDA and CDR2 as SQIVND (reference sequence). Sequencing used immunoSEQ multiplex PCR; TCRdb keeps in-frame clones, though not all of them. The sample shows 15,000 to 20,000 clones, 73% of them seen only once. The sequencing sample was made of lung tumor tissue. The chain couples TRBV19 to TRBJ2-3, with D unclear. This TCR came from a human donor with non-small cell lung cancer. This CDR3 is CASSTTLSTDTQYF. The CDR3 nucleotides read TGTGCCAGTAGTACTACCCTAAGCACAGATACGCAGTATTTT. Complete variable domain (other parts from reference TRBV19 and TRBJ2-3): DGGITQSPKYLFRKEGQNVTLSCEQNLNHDAMYWYRQDPGQGLRLIYYSQIVNDFQKGDIAEGYSVSREKKESFPLTVTSAQKNPTAFYLCASSTTLSTDTQYFGPGTRLTVL.